This T cell receptor beta chain was retrieved from a study of blood T cell repertoires in COVID-19. Study details: Italy, Spain and the United States were the sources of the convalescent and acute COVID-19 samples. PBMCs, B-cell-depleted T cells, or T cells provided the cDNA or gDNA that made up the material.

CDR1 is SSHAT, CDR2 FNYEAQ, per germline (reference sequence). The CDR3 loop spans 18 amino acids. V was cut by 4 bases and J by 3 bases, with 22 bases left in between. As handled by the study authors: Amplification from reference gene primers served as the basis for estimated nucleated cell counts. The method was immunoSEQ multiplex PCR; TCRdb's version includes in-frame clones alone and lacks a portion of them. That table gives V, J and clone size, and the DNA gave D and trimming. Of 100,000 to 150,000 clones listed, roughly 80% are singletons. The count of this clone is one. The sequencing sample was made of peripheral blood. The clonotype comes from a man in his fifties or sixties with acute or convalescent COVID-19. V gene TRBV7-7 combines with J gene TRBJ1-3; D remains unclear. The DNA for the CDR3 is TGTGCCAGCAGCTCCAGCCTTCTGACGGGAGGGTATGGAAACACCATATATTTT. Its translation is CASSSSLLTGGYGNTIYF.